These 27 T cell receptor beta chains were all obtained from the same sample, sequenced in a study of cytomegalovirus exposure and HLA in healthy donors. The PCR employed 60 Vbeta primers together with 13 Jbeta primers. Generated by immunoSEQ multiplex PCR, the TCRdb table keeps only in-frame clones and is missing some. In the table there are roughly 130,000 clones, around two thirds of which are singletons. The source material was PBMCs. Receptors originate from a male donor in good health and CMV-seronegative.

The chain couples TRBV7-3 to TRBJ2-2, with TRBD2 matching over 8 bases. Germline V lookup: CDR1 SGHTA, CDR2 FQGTGA. Unmatched junction bases numbered 5, after V lost 4 bases and J lost 4 bases. This CDR3 spans 15 amino acids. DNA for the CDR3: TGTGCCAGCAGCTCCGGACTAGCTGGCACCGGGGAGCTGTTTTTT. This codes for CASSSGLAGTGELFF.

DNA of the CDR3: TGTGCCAGCAGTGGGGGGGTGAGTCAGCCCCAGCATTTT. Its translation: CASSGGVSQPQHF. This sequence joins TRBV6-6 and TRBJ1-5, with a tentative D call TRBD1 (5 bases). Trimming took 5 bases from V and 6 from J, leaving 11 bases between them. The CDR3 totals 13 residues. Germline lookup yields CDR1 MNHNY and CDR2 SVGAGI (reference sequence).

For the CDR3, the DNA is TGTGCCAGCAGCGTAGGTTGGGAGCGTCAGGACGCTCCGTTCTTC. It yields the protein CASSVGWERQDAPFF. This rearrangement joins TRBV9 to TRBJ2-1, with D tentatively TRBD2 (5 bases). CDR1 SGDLS and CDR2 YYNGEE come from the germline V gene. V gave up 0 bases and J gave up 15 bases, with 22 bases separating them. The CDR3 extends over 15 amino acids.

The table lists this clone with a few counts. The J gene is TRBJ1-1, the V gene TRBV29-1; the D gene is possibly TRBD1 (6 bases). Germline loops: CDR1 SQVTM, CDR2 ANQGSEA. The CDR3 is 15 amino acids. Deletions cut 7 bases from V and 3 bases from J, with 21 bases between. The CDR3 protein is CSDRPRQDPDTEAFF. The CDR3 DNA reads TGCAGCGATAGGCCTCGACAGGACCCGGACACTGAAGCTTTCTTT.

This chain links TRBV7-9 with TRBJ1-2; D possibly corresponds to TRBD1 (6 bases). Germline loops: CDR1 SEHNR, CDR2 FQNEAQ (reference sequence). The CDR3 spans 15 residues. Trimming took 1 base from V and 2 from J, leaving 11 bases between them. The CDR3 region has the DNA TGTGCCAGCAGCTTAGGGCGGACAGAAAACTATGGCTACACCTTC. It is translated as CASSLGRTENYGYTF.

V gene TRBV5-4 combines with J gene TRBJ1-1; D gene uncertain. Germline V CDR1 and CDR2: SGHNT, YYREEE (reference sequence). V lost 5 bases to trimming and J lost 7 bases, with 12 bases between them. This CDR3 spans 12 amino acids. Written as DNA, the CDR3 is TGTGCCAGCAGTCGCTCAGGCTGTGAAGCTTTCTTT. Its translation: CASSRSGCEAFF.

The chain employs TRBV28 and TRBJ2-7; the D is unclear. V was pared by 7 bases and J by 3 bases, with 7 bases between. This CDR3 has 11 amino acids. CDR1 is MDHEN and CDR2 is SYDVKM in the germline V gene. The CDR3 here is CASTQHYEQYF. For the CDR3, the DNA is TGTGCCAGCACCCAACACTACGAGCAGTACTTC.

J is TRBJ2-7 and V is TRBV6-5; no reliable D call. The CDR3 has 15 amino acids. V lost 2 bases, J lost 4 bases, and 15 bases lay in between. Germline CDR1 is MNHEY and CDR2 is SVGAGI. CDR3 nucleotide sequence: TGTGCCAGCAGTTACGGCGTAGCAAGATTATACGAGCAGTACTTC. Translating it yields CASSYGVARLYEQYF.

The J gene is TRBJ2-5, the V gene TRBV19, with 11 bases that match TRBD2. The CDR3 has 15 residues. Trimming at V came to 6 bases and at J to 4 bases, leaving 7 bases not matched to a gene. Per germline, CDR1 LNHDA and CDR2 SQIVND (reference sequence). The CDR3: CASRDSGGASETQYF. CDR3 nucleotide sequence: TGTGCCAGTAGGGATAGCGGGGGGGCCTCAGAGACCCAGTACTTC. Full variable domain (remainder filled in from reference TRBV19 and TRBJ2-5): DGGITQSPKYLFRKEGQNVTLSCEQNLNHDAMYWYRQDPGQGLRLIYYSQIVNDFQKGDIAEGYSVSREKKESFPLTVTSAQKNPTAFYLCASRDSGGASETQYFGPGTRLLVL.

The CDR3 DNA is TGTGCCACTTACCCTTTTTTGACAGGTCCCTACGAGCAGTACTTC. The encoded protein is CATYPFLTGPYEQYF. The chain links TRBV10-3 to TRBJ2-7; D is perhaps TRBD1 (6 bases). Trimming removed 10 bases from V and 2 bases from J, with 21 bases in between. From germline, CDR1 is ENHRY and CDR2 SYGVKD. The CDR3 is 15 residues long.

The chain links TRBV2 to TRBJ2-2, with a tentative D call TRBD1 (5 bases). Germline V CDR1 and CDR2: SNHLY, FYNNEI. Trimming shortened V by 4 bases and J by 6 bases, and 12 bases separated the two germline ends. This CDR3 spans 14 amino acids. CDR3 sequence: CASSVNRQAGELFF. CDR3 DNA sequence: TGTGCCAGCAGTGTAAACAGGCAAGCCGGGGAGCTGTTTTTT.

The gene calls are TRBV7-2 and TRBJ2-3, with 10 bases fitting TRBD1. J lost 5 bases, V lost 5 bases, and 10 bases had no gene match. This CDR3 has 16 residues. In germline, CDR1 is SGHTA, CDR2 FQGNSA. The CDR3 loop reads CASSTGQGGVGDTQYF. DNA for the CDR3: TGTGCCAGCAGCACCGGACAGGGGGGCGTGGGAGATACGCAGTATTTT. Full variable domain (remainder filled in from reference TRBV7-2 and TRBJ2-3): GAGVSQSPSNKVTEKGKDVELRCDPISGHTALYWYRQSLGQGLEFLIYFQGNSAPDKSGLPSDRFSAERTGGSVSTLTIQRTQQEDSAVYLCASSTGQGGVGDTQYFGPGTRLTVL.

This chain links TRBV7-2 with TRBJ2-3, with 7 bases fitting TRBD2. V lost 3 bases and J lost 6; bases outside the gene matches: 12. Germline V lookup: CDR1 SGHTA, CDR2 FQGNSA. This CDR3 is 16 amino acids long. CDR3 nucleotides: TGTGCCAGCAGCTTTACGGCGGGGGTCGTTATGGATACGCAGTATTTT. Translating it yields CASSFTAGVVMDTQYF.

A note on this clone: At one end the junction does not follow the germline gene, possibly because of a read error. V usage is TRBV7-9 and J usage is TRBJ1-2; 10 bases map to TRBD1. The CDR3 is made up of 14 amino acids. Per germline, CDR1 SEHNR and CDR2 FQNEAQ (reference sequence). The CDR3 coding sequence is TGTGCCAGCGATCCGGGACAGGGGAGCTATGGCTACCCCTTC. It yields the protein CASDPGQGSYGYPF.

The CDR3 region has the DNA TGTGCCAGCAGCCTAGGACAGGCTGGAAACACCATATATTTT. Translated: CASSLGQAGNTIYF. The rearrangement uses TRBV4-2 and TRBJ1-3, with TRBD1 matching 7 bases. CDR1 is LGHNA and CDR2 is YNFKEQ in the germline V gene. This CDR3 contains 14 residues. V dropped 4 bases and J dropped 2; count of bases not matched to a gene: 2.

This clone came up a few times. This chain uses TRBV5-4 with TRBJ2-7, with 8 bases identical to TRBD1. After removal of 6 bases from V and 3 bases from J, the junction contained 14 bases not matched to a gene. The germline V gene has CDR1 SGHNT and CDR2 YYREEE (reference sequence). The CDR3 extends over 16 amino acids. The CDR3 nucleotides are TGTGCCAGCACAAAAACACCGGGACAGGACCTCTACGAGCAGTACTTC. Translated: CASTKTPGQDLYEQYF.

The chain recombines TRBV29-1 with TRBJ2-5, with 12 bases aligning to TRBD1. J was trimmed by 4 bases and V by 2 bases; bases with no gene match: 8. The CDR3 runs to 16 residues. Per the germline V gene, CDR1 is SQVTM and CDR2 is ANQGSEA. The CDR3 bases are TGCAGCGTTGAACCCCGGGGACAGGGGGCGCCAGAGACCCAGTACTTC. Translation: CSVEPRGQGAPETQYF.

The V call is TRBV9, the J call TRBJ2-1; the match to TRBD2 covers 8 bases. CDR1 and CDR2 from the germline V gene are SGDLS and YYNGEE. This CDR3 spans 15 amino acids. The junction had 5 bases not matched to a gene; V was cut back by 1 base and J by 5 bases. The CDR3 DNA reads TGTGCCAGCAGCGTATCCAGCGGGGGTCACAATGAGCAGTTCTTC. Translating gives CASSVSSGGHNEQFF.

The V and J genes are TRBV5-4 and TRBJ2-2; D is undetermined. Germline V lookup: CDR1 SGHNT, CDR2 YYREEE (reference sequence). Trimming pared 4 bases from V and 1 base from J, leaving 8 bases between. This CDR3 has 14 amino acids. CDR3: CASSPVRNTGELFF. Written as DNA, the CDR3 is TGTGCCAGCAGCCCCGTCCGGAACACCGGGGAGCTGTTTTTT.

The rearrangement uses TRBV7-2 and TRBJ2-7; 14 bases align to TRBD2. The CDR3 has 16 residues. J gave up 5 bases and V 4 bases, and 7 bases lay outside the gene matches. Germline V lookup: CDR1 SGHTA, CDR2 FQGNSA. The CDR3 DNA sequence: TGTGCCAGCAGCTACCGACTAGCGGGGGGGCCCCACGAGCAGTACTTC. Residues: CASSYRLAGGPHEQYF. The variable domain in full, with the rest retrieved from reference TRBV7-2 and TRBJ2-7, is GAGVSQSPSNKVTEKGKDVELRCDPISGHTALYWYRQSLGQGLEFLIYFQGNSAPDKSGLPSDRFSAERTGGSVSTLTIQRTQQEDSAVYLCASSYRLAGGPHEQYFGPGTRLTVT.

The rearrangement uses TRBV7-9 and TRBJ2-5; no clear D. The germline V and J ends were trimmed by 1 base and 4 bases, with 19 bases remaining between them. This CDR3 is built from 17 residues. Germline lookup yields CDR1 SEHNR and CDR2 FQNEAQ (reference sequence). This CDR3 reads CASSLGRGQTPRETQYF. As DNA, the CDR3 is TGTGCCAGCAGCTTAGGGCGTGGGCAGACACCCCGAGAGACCCAGTACTTC.

In this sample, this clone turned up a few times. The CDR3 DNA follows: TGTGCCTGGAGTGTGGGCGATAGGAGCAATCAGCCCCAGCATTTT. This codes for CAWSVGDRSNQPQHF. The chain combines TRBV30 with TRBJ1-5; no definite D call. Trimming took 0 bases from V and 1 from J, leaving 10 bases between them. Per germline, CDR1 GTSNPN and CDR2 SVGIG (reference sequence). This CDR3 has 15 amino acids. Supplemented by reference TRBV30 and TRBJ1-5, the full variable domain reads SQTIHQWPATLVQPVGSPLSLECTVEGTSNPNLYWYRQAAGRGLQLLFYSVGIGQISSEVPQNLSASRPQDRQFILSSKKLLLSDSGFYLCAWSVGDRSNQPQHFGDGTRLSIL.

This chain links TRBV5-4 with TRBJ1-2; D is possibly TRBD1 (6 bases). V lost 4 bases and J 8 bases, leaving 18 bases between the germline ends. This CDR3 is 14 amino acids long. Germline assignment: CDR1 SGHNT and CDR2 YYREEE (reference sequence). In DNA form, the CDR3 reads TGTGCCAGCAGCGCGAGACAGGTGATGCGGGGCTACACCTTC. It yields the protein CASSARQVMRGYTF. Supplemented by reference TRBV5-4 and TRBJ1-2, the full variable domain reads ETGVTQSPTHLIKTRGQQVTLRCSSQSGHNTVSWYQQALGQGPQFIFQYYREEENGRGNFPPRFSGLQFPNYSSELNVNALELDDSALYLCASSARQVMRGYTFGSGTRLTVV.

This clone was found a few times. The genes are TRBV28 and TRBJ1-5, with D maybe TRBD1 (5 bases). The V and J ends lost 3 bases and 6 bases respectively, with 12 bases between them. CDR1 is MDHEN and CDR2 is SYDVKM in the germline V gene. This CDR3 is built from 14 residues. Here the CDR3 reads CASSFGRGGQPQHF. Written as DNA, the CDR3 is TGTGCCAGCAGTTTCGGAAGGGGTGGTCAGCCCCAGCATTTT.

The chain couples TRBV7-2 to TRBJ1-1, with 9 positions matching TRBD1. The CDR3 length is 15 residues. In germline, CDR1 is SGHTA, CDR2 FQGNSA. Trimming took 1 base from V and 7 from J; bases not matched to a gene: 7. CDR3 coding DNA: TGTGCCAGCAGCTTAGGCGTCCCGGGACAGGGTGAAGCTTTCTTT. It codes for CASSLGVPGQGEAFF.

This chain joins TRBV19 and TRBJ2-7; 8 nucleotides align to TRBD1. The CDR3 is 13 amino acids. V lost 10 bases, J lost 1 base, and 6 bases stayed unmatched. Per germline, CDR1 LNHDA and CDR2 SQIVND (reference sequence). CDR3: CATSTGASYEQYF. The CDR3 DNA reads as TGTGCCACCTCGACAGGGGCTTCCTACGAGCAGTACTTC.

This chain uses TRBV15 with TRBJ2-1; D unclear. V was trimmed by 1 base and J by 10 bases, leaving 8 bases between them. The CDR3 is made up of 12 amino acids. Germline-derived CDR1 and CDR2 are LNHNV and YYDKDF (reference sequence). CDR3 sequence (DNA): TGTGCCACCAGCAGAGGACAACAGGAGCAGTTCTTC. Amino acids: CATSRGQQEQFF.